The next 9 T cell receptor beta chains were all read from a single sample in a study of T cell responses to AZD1222 COVID-19 vaccine. Assay used: immunoSEQ multiplex PCR; TCRdb lists only in-frame clones, some missing. Of approximately 96,000 clones in the sample, just over 90% were seen once. The sample was peripheral blood, taken 28 days after the second AZD1222 dose. All receptors come from an adult who received the AZD1222 COVID-19 vaccine.

The chain combines TRBV27 with TRBJ1-1; no firm D call. Germline CDR1 MNHEY, CDR2 SMNVEV (reference sequence). The CDR3 length is 14 residues. V was trimmed by 2 bases and J by 4 bases, leaving 11 bases between them. The CDR3 sequence: CASSLRSPGTEAFF. CDR3 bases: TGTGCCAGCAGTTTAAGATCCCCTGGCACTGAAGCTTTCTTT.

The chain recombines TRBV11-2 with TRBJ1-2; D gene uncertain. Trimming cost V 0 bases and J 6 bases, with 14 bases left between them. Germline values: CDR1 SGHAT, CDR2 FQNNGV. The CDR3 runs 15 residues. CDR3 in DNA: TGTGCCAGCAGCTTAGATTGGACGGTTCCTAATGGCTACACCTTC. Its translation: CASSLDWTVPNGYTF. The variable domain in full, completed from reference TRBV11-2 and TRBJ1-2, reads EAGVAQSPRYKIIEKRQSVAFWCNPISGHATLYWYQQILGQGPKLLIQFQNNGVVDDSQLPKDRFSAERLKGVDSTLKIQPAKLEDSAVYLCASSLDWTVPNGYTFGSGTRLTVV.

The V call is TRBV30, the J call TRBJ1-2; TRBD1 matches at 9 bases. There are 16 residues in the CDR3. Trimming took 3 bases from V and 2 from J; bases not matched to a gene: 10. CDR1 is GTSNPN and CDR2 is SVGIG in the germline V gene (reference sequence). The CDR3 DNA reads as TGTGCCTGGAGCCCCGGGACAGGGCAATCCAACTATGGCTACACCTTC. The encoded protein is CAWSPGTGQSNYGYTF. Supplemented by reference TRBV30 and TRBJ1-2, the full variable domain reads SQTIHQWPATLVQPVGSPLSLECTVEGTSNPNLYWYRQAAGRGLQLLFYSVGIGQISSEVPQNLSASRPQDRQFILSSKKLLLSDSGFYLCAWSPGTGQSNYGYTFGSGTRLTVV.

The CDR3 loop reads CAWTPGQTGNTIYF. The DNA for the CDR3 is TGTGCCTGGACCCCGGGACAAACTGGAAACACCATATATTTT. This chain connects TRBV30 to TRBJ1-3, with a possible D match to TRBD1 (6 bases). Looked up from germline, CDR1 is GTSNPN and CDR2 is SVGIG (reference sequence). The V end was cut by 4 bases, the J end by 2 bases, with 12 bases between. The CDR3 is 14 residues long.

This clone was found a few times. The genes are TRBV24-1 and TRBJ2-1, with D perhaps given as TRBD1 or TRBD2 (7 bases each). Germline assignment: CDR1 KGHDR and CDR2 SFDVKD. The CDR3 consists of 14 residues. Deletions cut 9 bases from V and 9 bases from J, with 20 bases between. The chain's CDR3 is CATRLAGGIGEQFF. CDR3 coding DNA: TGTGCCACCCGACTAGCAGGGGGTATTGGTGAGCAGTTCTTC.

V is TRBV15 and J is TRBJ2-7; D may be TRBD1 (5 bases). Germline CDR1 reads LNHNV; CDR2 reads YYDKDF (reference sequence). The CDR3 is 13 residues long. V lost 1 base and J lost 3, with 7 bases in between. The CDR3 DNA follows: TGTGCCACCAGCAGAGCAGGGAACTACGAGCAGTACTTC. Translated: CATSRAGNYEQYF. Together with reference TRBV15 and TRBJ2-7, the CDR3 gives the full variable domain: DAMVIQNPRYQVTQFGKPVTLSCSQTLNHNVMYWYQQKSSQAPKLLFHYYDKDFNNEADTPDNFQSRRPNTSFCFLDIRSPGLGDTAMYLCATSRAGNYEQYFGPGTRLTVT.

This clone has just one count. The chain has TRBV30 and TRBJ2-3; the D gene is possibly TRBD1 (5 bases). This CDR3 comprises 14 residues. Germline CDR1 is GTSNPN and CDR2 is SVGIG (reference sequence). Deletions cut 5 bases from V and 2 bases from J, with 14 bases between. The CDR3 region is CAWQQVSFTDTQYF. The CDR3 bases are TGTGCCTGGCAACAGGTTTCCTTCACAGATACGCAGTATTTT.

This clone showed up just once. J is TRBJ1-1 and V is TRBV13; D unclear. Between the trimmed V and J ends, which lost 6 bases and 4 bases, there was a span of 12 bases. The CDR3 totals 13 residues. Germline lookup yields CDR1 PRHDT and CDR2 FYEKMQ (reference sequence). The CDR3 loop reads CASRSPEGTEAFF. CDR3 bases: TGTGCCAGCAGGTCACCCGAGGGCACTGAAGCTTTCTTT.

The chain couples TRBV9 to TRBJ1-4, with 8 bases identical to TRBD1. V was clipped by 4 bases and J by 7 bases; unmatched bases: 6. CDR3 size: 14 residues. Germline lookup yields CDR1 SGDLS and CDR2 YYNGEE. Here the CDR3 DNA reads TGTGCCAGCAGCCCACCCAGGGGGCGTGAAAAACTGTTTTTT. Encoded protein: CASSPPRGREKLFF.